The sequence of this T cell receptor (beta chain) was determined in a study of CD8 T cells in ankylosing spondylitis. This clonotype was picked up many times. Its cognate antigen is unknown. Germline lookup yields CDR1 KGHDR and CDR2 SFDVKD. The V and J ends lost 7 bases and 9 bases respectively, with 18 bases between them. This CDR3 contains 14 residues. Generation of TCR beta libraries employed quantitative 5'-RACE incorporating molecular barcodes. MiXCR, applied by TCRdb to the 5' RACE reads, yields one record per CDR3 protein. The sample carries roughly 230,000 distinct CDR3 sequences, over 9.5% recorded once. Study outcomes and limitations: Matched ankylosing spondylitis synovial fluid reportedly showed significant enrichment of disease-linked clones. Within ankylosing spondylitis blood, a TCR beta motif made up of under 10 highly homologous variants appeared to be characteristic. Certain motif variants had earlier appeared in reactive arthritis synovial fluid and blood.

This TCR came from a male donor with ankylosing spondylitis or in good health (not recorded which). Source material: blood, either unsorted or a sorted T cell fraction (not recorded which). This rearrangement joins TRBV24-1 to TRBJ2-1, with D maybe TRBD2 (5 bases). Written as DNA, the CDR3 is TGTGCCACCAGCGAACCCGCAAATGGGAGTGAGCAGTTCTTC. As protein: CATSEPANGSEQFF.